Listed here are 11 T cell receptor beta chains from one sample, sequenced in a study of human T cells and chemical hapten exposure (dated by TCRdb to the early 2020s). According to the study, the label for this sample's treatment or condition signals: therapeutic diphenylcyclopropenone sensitization with weekly scalp DPC. During library preparation, unique molecular identifiers were attached to individual cDNA molecules so that TCRs could be counted quantitatively and reproducibly. Using fastp at Q25 and MiXCR, TCRdb reprocessed the public reads and kept productive beta chains. Identical CDR3 protein sequences are pooled into one entry, listed with their most common genes and DNA. A total of fewer than 5,000 distinct CDR3 sequences appear in this sample, approximately 47% of them only once. Of the sample, around 3.2% falls within the top ten clones. The input for sequencing was whole blood, taken before DPC sensitization or 2, 6, or about 24 weeks after (not recorded which). Source of these receptors: an adult with alopecia areata. Some clones in this sample may be carry-over from other donors' samples. This table probably holds off-target reads from a library built for another chain.

This clonotype was counted a few times. The chain uses TRBV6-2 or TRBV6-3 and TRBJ2-7, with TRBD2 matching 10 bases. This CDR3 region has 14 residues. Germline values: CDR1 MNHEY, CDR2 SVGEGT. The junction had 5 bases not matched to a gene; V was cut back by 6 bases and J by 3 bases. This chain's CDR3 is CASSPGTSVYEQYF. The CDR3 DNA reads TGTGCCAGCAGCCCCGGGACTAGCGTCTACGAGCAGTACTTC.

This clonotype was seen only a few times. The genes are TRBV29-1 and TRBJ2-3; unclear D gene. Germline CDR1 reads SQVTM; CDR2 reads ANQGSEA. There are 13 residues in the CDR3. Trimming stripped 8 bases from V and 1 base from J, with 13 bases between. CDR3 bases: TGCAGCATGTCACACCGGGGCACAGATACGCAGTATTTT. Its translation is CSMSHRGTDTQYF.

This clonotype occurred once. This sequence joins TRBV5-1 and TRBJ2-3, with 7 bases aligning to TRBD1. Trimming took 1 base from V and 1 from J; bases not matched to a gene: 3. The CDR3 runs 15 residues. Looked up from germline, CDR1 is SGHRS and CDR2 is YFSETQ. Here the CDR3 DNA reads TGCGCCAGCAGCTTGAGGGGGCTAGGCACAGATACGCAGTATTTT. Its translation is CASSLRGLGTDTQYF.

This chain connects TRBV7-9 to TRBJ2-3; no reliable D call. V was shortened by 1 base and J by 5 bases, with 4 bases between the two germline ends. Germline values: CDR1 SEHNR, CDR2 FQNEAQ (reference sequence). This CDR3 contains 12 residues. CDR3 nucleotides: TGTGCCAGCAGCTTAGTGGGAGATACGCAGTATTTT. Amino acids: CASSLVGDTQYF. Variable domain in full (rest from reference TRBV7-9 and TRBJ2-3): DTGVSQNPRHKITKRGQNVTFRCDPISEHNRLYWYRQTLGQGPEFLTYFQNEAQLEKSRLLSDRFSAERPKGSFSTLEIQRTEQGDSAMYLCASSLVGDTQYFGPGTRLTVL.

This clonotype has more than one count but fewer than ten. The chain joins TRBV11-3 to TRBJ2-7, with TRBD1 identical over 7 bases. The CDR3 sequence is 13 residues long. Per the germline V gene, CDR1 is SGHNT and CDR2 is YENEEA. The J segment lost 0 bases and the V segment lost 6 bases, leaving 2 bases of the junction unmatched. CDR3 amino acids: CASRRQGSYEQYF. For the CDR3, the DNA is TGTGCCAGCAGACGACAGGGCTCCTACGAGCAGTACTTC. The entire variable domain, with the rest obtained from reference TRBV11-3 and TRBJ2-7, is as follows: EAGVVQSPRYKIIEKKQPVAFWCNPISGHNTLYWYLQNLGQGPELLIRYENEEAVDDSQLPKDRFSAERLKGVDSTLKIQPAELGDSAVYLCASRRQGSYEQYFGPGTRLTVT.

This clonotype showed up just a few times. The J gene is TRBJ2-6, the V gene TRBV5-1; possibly TRBD1 for D (6 bases). The CDR3 is 17 amino acids. The germline V gene has CDR1 SGHRS and CDR2 YFSETQ. V lost 4 bases and J lost 0, with 14 bases in between. The CDR3 bases are TGCGCCAGCAGCCCGACCACAGGGTCCTCTGGGGCCAACGTCCTGACTTTC. This codes for CASSPTTGSSGANVLTF.

The chain couples TRBV7-3 to TRBJ2-4; the match to TRBD1 covers 7 bases. Germline V CDR1 and CDR2: SGHTA, FQGTGA. The junction had 13 bases not matched to a gene; V was cut back by 5 bases and J by 0 bases. This CDR3 comprises 18 residues. Here the CDR3 DNA reads TGTGCCAGCAGCGCAGGTTACCGGGACAGCCCAGCCAAAAACATTCAGTACTTC. Residues: CASSAGYRDSPAKNIQYF.

This chain connects TRBV21-1 to TRBJ1-5; TRBD1 reflects the table's D call only, with no check against the DNA. TRBV21-1 is classified as a pseudogene. The CDR3 consists of 17 residues. This CDR3 reads CASSKVRGDRSNQPQHF. CDR3 sequence (DNA): TGTGCCAGCAGCAAAGTAAGGGGAGACAGGAGCAATCAGCCCCAGCATTTT.

The CDR3 nucleotides are TGTGCCAGCAGCTTAATAGACAGTTGGGGTGAGCAGTTCTTC. This gives the protein CASSLIDSWGEQFF. The chain has TRBV7-9 and TRBJ2-1; maybe TRBD1 (5 bases). The CDR3 totals 14 residues. Germline loops: CDR1 SEHNR, CDR2 FQNEAQ (reference sequence). Trimming shortened V by 2 bases and J by 9 bases, and 14 bases separated the two germline ends. The variable domain in full, with the rest retrieved from reference TRBV7-9 and TRBJ2-1, is DTGVSQNPRHKITKRGQNVTFRCDPISEHNRLYWYRQTLGQGPEFLTYFQNEAQLEKSRLLSDRFSAERPKGSFSTLEIQRTEQGDSAMYLCASSLIDSWGEQFFGPGTRLTVL.

The chain employs TRBV20-1 and TRBJ2-1; D might be TRBD2 (6 bases). The CDR3 covers 18 residues. Between the trimmed V and J ends, which lost 4 bases and 0 bases, there was a span of 22 bases. Germline V CDR1 and CDR2: DFQATT, SNEGSKA (reference sequence). The DNA of the CDR3 is TGCAGTGCTACTTCCCCGGCTAGCGTCCCGAGCTCCTACAATGAGCAGTTCTTC. This codes for CSATSPASVPSSYNEQFF.

This clonotype showed up just a few times. The chain has TRBV5-1 and TRBJ2-1; 9 bases fit TRBD2. The CDR3 length is 14 residues. Germline CDR1 is SGHRS and CDR2 is YFSETQ. With 2 bases clipped from V and 7 bases from J, the junction kept 4 bases outside the gene matches. The CDR3 region has the DNA TGCGCCAGCAGCTTAGCGGGGGGAATGAATGAGCAGTTCTTC. Protein sequence: CASSLAGGMNEQFF.